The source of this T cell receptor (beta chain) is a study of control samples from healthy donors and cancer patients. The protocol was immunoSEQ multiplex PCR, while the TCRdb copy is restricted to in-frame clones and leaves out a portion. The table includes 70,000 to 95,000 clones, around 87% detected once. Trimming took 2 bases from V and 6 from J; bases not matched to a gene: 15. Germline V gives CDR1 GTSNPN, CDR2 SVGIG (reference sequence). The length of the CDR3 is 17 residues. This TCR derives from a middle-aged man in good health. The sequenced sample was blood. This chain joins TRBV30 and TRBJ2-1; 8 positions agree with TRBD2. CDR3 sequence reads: CAWSRYSGATNINEQFF. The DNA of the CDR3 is TGTGCCTGGAGTCGGTATAGCGGGGCCACTAATATCAATGAGCAGTTCTTC.